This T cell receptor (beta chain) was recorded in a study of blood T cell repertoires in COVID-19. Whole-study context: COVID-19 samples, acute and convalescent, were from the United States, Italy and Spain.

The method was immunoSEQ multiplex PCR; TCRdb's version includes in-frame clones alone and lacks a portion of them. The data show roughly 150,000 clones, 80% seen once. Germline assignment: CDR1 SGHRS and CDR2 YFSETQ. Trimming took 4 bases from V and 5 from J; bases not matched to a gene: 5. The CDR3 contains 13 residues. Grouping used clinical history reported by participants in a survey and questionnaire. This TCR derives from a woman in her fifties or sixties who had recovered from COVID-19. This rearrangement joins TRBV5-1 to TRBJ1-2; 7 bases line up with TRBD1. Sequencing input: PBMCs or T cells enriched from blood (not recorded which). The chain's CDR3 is CASSPGQSYGYTF. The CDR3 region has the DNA TGCGCCAGCAGCCCGGGACAGAGTTATGGCTACACCTTC.